This T cell receptor (beta chain) came from a study of blood T cells in healthy people across ages. For the second PCR, which ran for roughly 6 to 12 cycles, a sample-barcoded 5' primer and a J-beta primer mix were used. MiXCR, applied by TCRdb to the 5' RACE reads, yields one record per CDR3 protein. The sample includes about 1.8 million distinct CDR3 sequences, less than 50% of them seen just once. This clonotype was seen more than once but under ten times. This CDR3 spans 14 amino acids. Germline V CDR1 and CDR2: SGHVS, FNYEAQ. V lost 5 bases and J lost 2, with 12 bases in between. The chain employs TRBV7-6 and TRBJ2-5, with a tentative D call TRBD2 (7 bases). The sample was blood. The receptor's source is a woman in her 40s in good health. The CDR3 sequence is CASSMAGAQETQYF. In DNA, the CDR3 is TGTGCCAGCAGCATGGCGGGGGCGCAAGAGACCCAGTACTTC.